This is a list of T cell receptor beta chains from one sample in a study of control samples from healthy donors and cancer patients. Profiling relied on immunoSEQ multiplex PCR, and the TCRdb table lists in-frame clones only, not all of them. The sample records over 100,000 clones, around 89% being singletons. The sample was blood. The receptors were sampled from a woman aged 45-60 years in good health. The CDR3 runs from the conserved cysteine through the conserved F or W. A D gene is named only where the DNA matches it firmly. Not every row has a clone size; where given, it reads once, few, many or a size class.

size: .; J: TRBJ2-7; D: TRBD2; V: TRBV2; CDR3: CASRGLAYYEQYF; DNA: TGTGCCAGCAGAGGACTAGCTTACTACGAGCAGTACTTC
size: once; J: TRBJ2-1; D: .; V: TRBV19; CDR3: CASSISPGAYNEQFF; DNA: TGTGCCAGTAGTATCTCTCCAGGGGCCTACAATGAGCAGTTCTTC
size: .; J: TRBJ2-7; D: .; V: TRBV6-6; CDR3: CASGRDRSYEQYF; DNA: TGTGCCAGCGGGAGGGACAGGTCCTACGAGCAGTACTTC
size: .; J: TRBJ2-1; D: TRBD2; V: TRBV13; CDR3: CASSLRGGLLGNEQFF; DNA: TGTGCCAGCAGCCTTCGGGGGGGCCTTTTGGGAAATGAGCAGTTCTTC
size: .; J: TRBJ2-2; D: .; V: TRBV9; CDR3: CASSAPLGEDTGELFF; DNA: TGTGCCAGCAGCGCCCCCCTGGGGGAAGACACCGGGGAGCTGTTTTTT
size: .; J: TRBJ2-1; D: .; V: TRBV7-6; CDR3: CASSPGLRSYNEQFF; DNA: TGTGCCAGCAGCCCGGGACTTCGCTCCTACAATGAGCAGTTCTTC
size: .; J: TRBJ1-2; D: .; V: TRBV18; CDR3: CASSPRVEGYTF; DNA: TGTGCCAGCTCACCAAGAGTAGAGGGCTACACCTTC
size: .; J: TRBJ1-5; D: TRBD1; V: TRBV5-1; CDR3: CASSLRDSGNQPQHF; DNA: TGCGCCAGCAGCCTCCGGGACAGCGGTAATCAGCCCCAGCATTTT
size: few; J: TRBJ1-2; D: TRBD1; V: TRBV7-3; CDR3: CASSPTGGTEGYTF; DNA: TGTGCCAGCAGCCCGACAGGGGGCACCGAGGGCTACACCTTC
size: .; J: TRBJ1-1; D: .; V: TRBV6-5; CDR3: CASSQGVPAFF; DNA: TGTGCCAGCAGCCAGGGAGTACCAGCTTTCTTT
size: .; J: TRBJ1-6; D: TRBD1; V: TRBV5-1; CDR3: CASSPGQGTSPLHF; DNA: TGCGCCAGCAGCCCCGGACAGGGAACATCACCCCTCCACTTT
size: .; J: TRBJ2-3; D: TRBD2; V: TRBV7-6; CDR3: CASSLDSAGGLSDTQYF; DNA: TGTGCCAGCAGCTTAGATTCTGCGGGGGGGCTTTCAGATACGCAGTATTTT
size: .; J: TRBJ1-2; D: .; V: TRBV5-1; CDR3: CASSLTDYGYTF; DNA: TGCGCCAGCAGCCTGACGGACTATGGCTACACCTTC
size: .; J: TRBJ1-4; D: TRBD1; V: TRBV18; CDR3: CASSPTTETGGSTNEKLFF; DNA: TGTGCCAGCTCACCGACAACCGAGACAGGGGGGTCAACTAATGAAAAACTGTTTTTT
size: .; J: TRBJ1-6; D: .; V: TRBV6-2/TRBV6-3; CDR3: CASSYGWKTNSPLHF; DNA: TGTGCCAGCAGTTACGGGTGGAAGACAAATTCACCCCTCCACTTT
size: .; J: TRBJ1-3; D: .; V: TRBV15; CDR3: CATSVSGNTIYF; DNA: TGTGCCACCAGCGTCTCTGGAAACACCATATATTTT
size: once; J: TRBJ1-6; D: .; V: TRBV18; CDR3: CASSATDYNSPLHF; DNA: TGTGCCAGCTCAGCAACCGATTATAATTCACCCCTCCACTTT
size: .; J: TRBJ2-1; D: TRBD2; V: TRBV11-3; CDR3: CASSPTSGKVNEQFF; DNA: TGTGCCAGCAGCCCCACTAGCGGTAAAGTCAATGAGCAGTTCTTC
size: .; J: TRBJ1-2; D: .; V: TRBV5-1; CDR3: CASSLVPGDGYTF; DNA: TGCGCCAGCAGCTTGGTTCCCGGGGACGGCTACACCTTC
size: many; J: TRBJ2-6; D: .; V: TRBV25-1; CDR3: CASSVGANVLTF; DNA: TGTGCCAGCAGTGTAGGGGCCAACGTCCTGACTTTC
size: .; J: TRBJ2-1; D: TRBD2; V: TRBV29-1; CDR3: CSVEGTSTNEQFF; DNA: TGCAGCGTTGAAGGGACTAGCACCAATGAGCAGTTCTTC
size: .; J: TRBJ1-6; D: .; V: TRBV2; CDR3: CASSRDESSPLHF; DNA: TGTGCCAGCAGTCGCGACGAGAGTTCACCCCTCCACTTT
size: .; J: TRBJ2-3; D: .; V: TRBV10-3; CDR3: CAISVSTDTQYF; DNA: TGTGCCATCAGTGTTTCCACAGATACGCAGTATTTT
size: .; J: TRBJ2-3; D: TRBD1; V: TRBV9; CDR3: CASSVGDRALTDTQYF; DNA: TGTGCCAGCAGCGTAGGAGACAGGGCCCTCACAGATACGCAGTATTTT
size: .; J: TRBJ2-5; D: .; V: TRBV19; CDR3: CASSRRTEGTQYF; DNA: TGTGCCAGTAGTAGACGGACAGAGGGGACCCAGTACTTC
size: .; J: TRBJ1-1; D: .; V: TRBV7-3; CDR3: CASSLKGGHNTEAFF; DNA: TGTGCCAGCAGCTTAAAGGGAGGCCACAACACTGAAGCTTTCTTT
size: .; J: TRBJ2-7; D: TRBD1; V: TRBV4-1; CDR3: CASSQDPDRGFYEQYF; DNA: TGCGCCAGCAGCCAAGATCCTGACAGGGGATTCTACGAGCAGTACTTC
size: once; J: TRBJ2-1; D: .; V: TRBV6-1; CDR3: CASSERVGDEQFF; DNA: TGTGCCAGCAGTGAAAGGGTCGGGGATGAGCAGTTCTTC
size: .; J: TRBJ1-6; D: .; V: TRBV19; CDR3: CASSIEAAQRTVVYNSPLHF; DNA: TGTGCCAGTAGTATAGAGGCCGCTCAAAGGACCGTAGTGTATAATTCACCCCTCCACTTT
size: once; J: TRBJ2-3; D: TRBD2; V: TRBV27; CDR3: CASSSWTSEDTQYF; DNA: TGTGCCAGCAGTTCCTGGACTAGCGAAGATACGCAGTATTTT
size: .; J: TRBJ1-1; D: .; V: TRBV12-3/TRBV12-4; CDR3: CASSHDRNTEAFF; DNA: TGTGCCAGCAGTCACGACAGGAACACTGAAGCTTTCTTT
size: once; J: TRBJ1-2; D: TRBD1; V: TRBV28; CDR3: CASSPWTGPNYGYTF; DNA: TGTGCCAGCAGCCCGTGGACAGGGCCTAACTATGGCTACACCTTC
size: .; J: TRBJ2-5; D: TRBD1; V: TRBV29-1; CDR3: CSSRDRGRWETQYF; DNA: TGCAGCTCCCGGGACAGGGGGCGGTGGGAGACCCAGTACTTC
size: .; J: TRBJ1-5; D: .; V: TRBV19; CDR3: CASSKFFREGVGEPQHF; DNA: TGTGCCAGTAGTAAATTCTTTCGGGAGGGCGTGGGAGAGCCCCAGCATTTT
size: .; J: TRBJ1-2; D: TRBD1; V: TRBV6-1; CDR3: CASSESGQVYYGYTF; DNA: TGTGCCAGCAGTGAATCGGGACAGGTTTACTATGGCTACACCTTC
size: few; J: TRBJ1-5; D: .; V: TRBV27; CDR3: CASSFSMNQPQHF; DNA: TGTGCCAGCAGTTTCTCGATGAATCAGCCCCAGCATTTT
size: .; J: TRBJ1-2; D: .; V: TRBV9; CDR3: CASSVGAGTTWGYTF; DNA: TGTGCCAGCAGCGTAGGGGCAGGGACTACATGGGGCTACACCTTC
size: .; J: TRBJ2-5; D: TRBD1; V: TRBV27; CDR3: CASSLFGQETQETQYF; DNA: TGTGCCAGCAGTTTATTTGGACAGGAGACGCAAGAGACCCAGTACTTC
size: .; J: TRBJ1-5; D: TRBD1; V: TRBV4-1; CDR3: CASSQDPTGTGVRQPQHF; DNA: TGCGCCAGCAGCCAAGATCCGACAGGGACAGGGGTGCGTCAGCCCCAGCATTTT
size: once; J: TRBJ1-1; D: .; V: TRBV3-1/TRBV3-2; CDR3: CASSQGEGWSTEAFF; DNA: TGTGCCAGCAGCCAAGGGGAGGGTTGGAGCACTGAAGCTTTCTTT
size: .; J: TRBJ1-5; D: .; V: TRBV5-8; CDR3: CASSLGRGSNQPQHF; DNA: TGTGCCAGCAGCCTGGGAAGGGGTAGCAATCAGCCCCAGCATTTT
size: .; J: TRBJ2-4; D: TRBD2; V: TRBV10-1; CDR3: CASSEGSGRNIQYF; DNA: TGCGCCAGCAGTGAGGGTAGCGGGAGGAACATTCAGTACTTC
size: .; J: TRBJ1-3; D: .; V: TRBV9; CDR3: CASSTPDKGNTIYF; DNA: TGTGCCAGCAGCACTCCGGACAAGGGGAACACCATATATTTT
size: .; J: TRBJ1-2; D: .; V: TRBV30; CDR3: CAWRIRTSGVYGYTF; DNA: TGTGCCTGGAGGATCCGGACTTCGGGGGTCTATGGCTACACCTTC
size: .; J: TRBJ2-3; D: TRBD2; V: TRBV10-1; CDR3: CASSDETSGVRTDTQYF; DNA: TGCGCCAGCAGTGATGAGACTAGCGGGGTGCGAACAGATACGCAGTATTTT
size: .; J: TRBJ2-5; D: TRBD1; V: TRBV5-4; CDR3: CASSLLDRALETQYF; DNA: TGTGCCAGCAGCCTACTCGACAGGGCTTTAGAGACCCAGTACTTC
size: .; J: TRBJ2-3; D: .; V: TRBV7-3; CDR3: CASSPDSTDTQYF; DNA: TGTGCCAGCAGCCCCGATAGCACAGATACGCAGTATTTT
size: .; J: TRBJ2-7; D: TRBD2; V: TRBV7-9; CDR3: CASSSSPGLAGTMYEQYF; DNA: TGTGCCAGCAGCTCCTCACCGGGACTAGCGGGGACCATGTACGAGCAGTACTTC
size: .; J: TRBJ1-1; D: .; V: TRBV4-1; CDR3: CASSLDSEAFF; DNA: TGCGCCAGCAGCCTGGACAGCGAAGCTTTCTTT
size: many; J: TRBJ1-2; D: .; V: TRBV5-4; CDR3: CASSYMGYYGYTF; DNA: TGTGCCAGCAGCTATATGGGCTACTATGGCTACACCTTC
size: .; J: TRBJ1-1; D: .; V: TRBV6-5; CDR3: CASSSGAEAFF; DNA: TGTGCCAGCAGTTCCGGAGCTGAAGCTTTCTTT
size: .; J: TRBJ1-4; D: .; V: TRBV19; CDR3: CASSIGSEKLFF; DNA: TGTGCCAGTAGTATAGGCTCTGAAAAACTGTTTTTT
size: .; J: TRBJ1-6; D: .; V: TRBV5-5; CDR3: CASSLAVRGVSSPLHF; DNA: TGTGCCAGCAGCTTGGCCGTTCGGGGGGTTAGTTCACCCCTCCACTTT